This T cell receptor (beta chain) was observed in a study of cytomegalovirus exposure and HLA in healthy donors. Study observations and caveats: Usually a TCR sequence was rare, but some public TCRs were found in many donors. TCR beta chains numbering some 160 were designated cytomegalovirus-associated. Cytomegalovirus status, reportedly, was diagnosed with high specificity and sensitivity by the classifier.

The CDR3 is made up of 13 amino acids. With 4 bases removed from V and 6 bases from J, the gap between germline ends came to 10 bases. Germline V gene lookup returns CDR1 SGHRS and CDR2 YFSETQ. The repertoire was sequenced with immunoSEQ multiplex PCR; TCRdb's copy has only in-frame clones and lacks some. The table has 71,000 or so clones, approximately 95% seen once; the top ten hold approximately 3.5%. For this clone: Its matching antigen is unknown.

The specimen sequenced was PBMCs. The origin of this receptor is a woman aged 18-29 years in good health and CMV-seropositive. The V and J genes are TRBV5-1 and TRBJ2-2, with D tentatively TRBD2 (6 bases). CDR3 coding DNA: TGCGCCAGCAGCGCGCGGGGTTCCGGGGAGCTGTTTTTT. This gives the protein CASSARGSGELFF.